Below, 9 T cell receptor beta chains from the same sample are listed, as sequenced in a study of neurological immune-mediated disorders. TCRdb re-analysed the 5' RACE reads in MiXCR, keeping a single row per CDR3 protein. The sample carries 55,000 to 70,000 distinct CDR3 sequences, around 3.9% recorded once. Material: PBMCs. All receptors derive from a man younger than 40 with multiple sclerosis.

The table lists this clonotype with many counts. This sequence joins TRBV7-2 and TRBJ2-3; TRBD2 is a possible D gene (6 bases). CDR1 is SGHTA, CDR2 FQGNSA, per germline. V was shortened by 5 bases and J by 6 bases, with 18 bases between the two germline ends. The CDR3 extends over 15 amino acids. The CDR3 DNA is TGTGCCAGCAGCCCCGGACTACCACCTCGGGATACGCAGTATTTT. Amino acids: CASSPGLPPRDTQYF.

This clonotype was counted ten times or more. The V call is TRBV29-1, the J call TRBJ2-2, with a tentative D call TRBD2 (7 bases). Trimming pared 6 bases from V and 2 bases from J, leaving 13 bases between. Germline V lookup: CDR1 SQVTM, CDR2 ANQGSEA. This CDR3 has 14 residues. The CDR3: CSVLGGDNTGELFF. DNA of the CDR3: TGCAGCGTCTTAGGGGGGGACAACACCGGGGAGCTGTTTTTT.

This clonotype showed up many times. As DNA, the CDR3 is TGCGCCAGCAGCCAGATTGGGGATTATGATGAGCAGTTCTTC. Its translation is CASSQIGDYDEQFF. This rearrangement joins TRBV4-1 to TRBJ2-1, with D hard to call. This CDR3 is built from 14 residues. The V gene's germline CDR1 is MGHRA and CDR2 YSYEKL. With 3 bases removed from V and 8 bases from J, the gap between germline ends came to 14 bases.

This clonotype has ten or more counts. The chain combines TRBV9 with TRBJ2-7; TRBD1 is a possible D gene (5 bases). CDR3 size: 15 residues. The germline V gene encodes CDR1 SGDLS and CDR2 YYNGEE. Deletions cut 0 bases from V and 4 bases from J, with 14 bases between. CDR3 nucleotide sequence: TGTGCCAGCAGCGTAGATGCAGGGCACTTGTACGAGCAGTACTTC. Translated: CASSVDAGHLYEQYF.

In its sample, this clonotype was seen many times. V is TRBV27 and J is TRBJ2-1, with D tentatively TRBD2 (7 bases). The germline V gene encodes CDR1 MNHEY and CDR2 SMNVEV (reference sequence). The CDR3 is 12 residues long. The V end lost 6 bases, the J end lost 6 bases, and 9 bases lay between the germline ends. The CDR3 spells CASRGGGNEQFF. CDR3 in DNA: TGTGCCAGCAGAGGGGGGGGCAATGAGCAGTTCTTC.

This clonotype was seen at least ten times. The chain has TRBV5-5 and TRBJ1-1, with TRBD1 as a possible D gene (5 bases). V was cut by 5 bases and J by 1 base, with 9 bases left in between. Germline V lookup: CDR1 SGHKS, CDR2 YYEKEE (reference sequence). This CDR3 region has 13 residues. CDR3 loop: CASRLDRNTEAFF. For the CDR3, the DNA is TGTGCCAGCAGATTAGACAGGAACACTGAAGCTTTCTTT.

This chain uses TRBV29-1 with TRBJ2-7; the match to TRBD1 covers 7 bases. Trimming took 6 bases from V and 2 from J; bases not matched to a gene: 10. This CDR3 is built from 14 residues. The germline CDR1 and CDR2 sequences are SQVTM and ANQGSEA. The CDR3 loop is CSVIRGQGTYEQYF. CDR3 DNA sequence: TGCAGCGTAATTAGGGGGCAGGGAACCTACGAGCAGTACTTC.

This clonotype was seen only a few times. CDR3 loop: CASSQSPRGYEQYF. Written as DNA, the CDR3 is TGTGCCAGCAGCCAATCCCCCCGCGGATACGAGCAGTACTTC. This chain joins TRBV3-1 and TRBJ2-7, with unresolved D. Germline V gives CDR1 LGHDT, CDR2 YNNKEL (reference sequence). This CDR3 comprises 14 residues. V shed 2 bases and J shed 4 bases, with 12 bases lying between them.

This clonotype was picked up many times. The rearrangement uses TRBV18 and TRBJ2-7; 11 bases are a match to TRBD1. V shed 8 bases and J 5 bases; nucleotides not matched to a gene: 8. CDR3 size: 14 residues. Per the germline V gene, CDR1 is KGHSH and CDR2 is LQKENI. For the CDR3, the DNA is TGTGCCAGCACAGTCCTGGACAGGGGGCACGAGCAGTACTTC. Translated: CASTVLDRGHEQYF.